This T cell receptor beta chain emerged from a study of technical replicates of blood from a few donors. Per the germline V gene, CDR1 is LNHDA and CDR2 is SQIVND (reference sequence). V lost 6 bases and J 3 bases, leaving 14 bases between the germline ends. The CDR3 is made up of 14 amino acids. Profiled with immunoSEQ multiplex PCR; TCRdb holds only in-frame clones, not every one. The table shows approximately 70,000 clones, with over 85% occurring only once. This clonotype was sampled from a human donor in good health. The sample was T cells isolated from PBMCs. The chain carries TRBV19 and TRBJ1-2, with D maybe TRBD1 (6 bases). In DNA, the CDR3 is TGTGCCAGTAGCACAGGGCCTTCCGACTATGGCTACACCTTC. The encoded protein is CASSTGPSDYGYTF.